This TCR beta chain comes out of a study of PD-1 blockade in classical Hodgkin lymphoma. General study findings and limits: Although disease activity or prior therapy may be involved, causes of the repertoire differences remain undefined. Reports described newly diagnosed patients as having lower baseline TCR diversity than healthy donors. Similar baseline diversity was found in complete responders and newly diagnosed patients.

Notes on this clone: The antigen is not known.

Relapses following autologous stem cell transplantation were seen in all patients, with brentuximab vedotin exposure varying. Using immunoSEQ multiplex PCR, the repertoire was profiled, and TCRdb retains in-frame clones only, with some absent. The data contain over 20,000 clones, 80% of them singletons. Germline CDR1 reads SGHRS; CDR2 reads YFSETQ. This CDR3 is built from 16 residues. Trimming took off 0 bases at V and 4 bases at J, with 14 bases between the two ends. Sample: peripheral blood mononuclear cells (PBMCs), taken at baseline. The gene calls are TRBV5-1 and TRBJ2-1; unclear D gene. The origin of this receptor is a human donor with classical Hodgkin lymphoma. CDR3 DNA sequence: TGCGCCAGCAGCTTGGTTGCCGCTACGCTTTACAATGAGCAGTTCTTC. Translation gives CASSLVAATLYNEQFF.